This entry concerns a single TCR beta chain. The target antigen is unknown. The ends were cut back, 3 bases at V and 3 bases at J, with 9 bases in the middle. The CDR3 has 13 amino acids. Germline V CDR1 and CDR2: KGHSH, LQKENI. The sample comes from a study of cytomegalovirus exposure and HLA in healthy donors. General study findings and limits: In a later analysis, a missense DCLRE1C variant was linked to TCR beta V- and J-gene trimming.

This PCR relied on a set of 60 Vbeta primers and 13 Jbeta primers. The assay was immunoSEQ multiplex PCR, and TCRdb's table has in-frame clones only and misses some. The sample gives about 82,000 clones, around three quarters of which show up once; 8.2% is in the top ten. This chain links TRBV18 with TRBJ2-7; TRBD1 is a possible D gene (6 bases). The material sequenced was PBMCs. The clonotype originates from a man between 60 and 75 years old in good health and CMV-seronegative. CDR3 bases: TGTGCCAGCTCACCTCGGGACATCTACGAGCAGTACTTC. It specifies CASSPRDIYEQYF.